The TCR beta chain described here comes from a study of CD8 T cells in Susac syndrome. The authors reverse transcribed 0.5 to 1 ug RNA with random hexamers. MiXCR, applied by TCRdb to the immunoSEQ multiplex PCR reads, yields one record per CDR3 protein. The sample consists of under 200,000 distinct CDR3 sequences, almost 96% of them appearing once. Germline V CDR1 and CDR2: MGHRA, YSYEKL. This CDR3 has 14 amino acids. Between the trimmed V and J ends, which lost 7 bases and 8 bases, there was a span of 19 bases. This clonotype was obtained from a human donor with Susac syndrome. What was sequenced was CD4+ T cells from PBMCs. The chain carries TRBV4-1 and TRBJ2-3; D is perhaps TRBD2 (6 bases). DNA for the CDR3: TGCGCCAGCACCCCGTCGGGGGATATGGTTACGCAGTATTTT. Its translation is CASTPSGDMVTQYF.